This T cell receptor (beta chain) appears in the sequencing data of a study of blood T cell repertoires in COVID-19. About the research overall: Donors in the United States, Italy and Spain gave samples during acute or convalescent COVID-19. PBMCs, B-cell-depleted T cells, or T cells provided the cDNA or gDNA that made up the material.

Germline values: CDR1 ENHRY, CDR2 SYGVKD. The ends were cut back, 4 bases at V and 2 bases at J, with 6 bases in the middle. CDR3 size: 13 residues. Using immunoSEQ multiplex PCR, the repertoire was profiled, and TCRdb retains in-frame clones only, with some absent. The table lists 150,000 to 200,000 clones, over 90% of them singletons. This receptor was identified in a woman aged 60-75 years with COVID-19, enrolled during active disease. The chain employs TRBV10-3 and TRBJ1-5, with a weak D call TRBD1 (5 bases). The sequencing input was peripheral blood. The CDR3 DNA sequence: TGTGCCATCAGTGGGGGCCGCAATCAGCCCCAGCATTTT. It encodes CAISGGRNQPQHF.